Following are 26 T cell receptor beta chains from one sample sequenced in a study of shared clonotypes between healthy human individuals. Sequenced by immunoSEQ multiplex PCR; TCRdb stores in-frame clones only, minus some. The sample lists around 690,000 clones; about 92% were seen once. The sequenced sample was memory CD8+ T cells from PBMCs. Subset: CD45RO+ cells pooled with CCR7-negative TemRA cells. These receptors all come from a man aged 18 to 30 in good health. Some clones in this sample may be carry-over from other donors' samples.

V is TRBV21-1 and J is TRBJ2-5; no DNA check was done on the table's D call, TRBD2. TRBV21-1 is reported as a pseudogene. The CDR3 totals 18 residues. The CDR3, as DNA: TGTGCCAGCAGCAAAATTTTCAAGGGAGGGCTCTCAGGGGAGACCCAGTACTTC. Its protein is CASSKIFKGGLSGETQYF.

The rearrangement joins TRBV4-1 to TRBJ2-5, with a tentative D call TRBD2 (6 bases). Germline lookup yields CDR1 MGHRA and CDR2 YSYEKL. V dropped 2 bases and J dropped 2 bases, with 15 bases sitting between them. The CDR3 has 16 residues. The chain's CDR3 is CASSQPGLGRQETQYF. The CDR3 bases are TGCGCCAGCAGCCAACCGGGACTGGGGCGTCAAGAGACCCAGTACTTC.

The genes are TRBV7-9 and TRBJ1-5, with D uncertain. Trimming shortened V by 4 bases and J by 3 bases, and 10 bases separated the two germline ends. In germline, CDR1 is SEHNR, CDR2 FQNEAQ (reference sequence). The CDR3 has 14 residues. The CDR3 reads CASSSGRLNQPQHF. The DNA for the CDR3 is TGTGCCAGCAGCTCCGGACGGCTCAATCAGCCCCAGCATTTT.

CDR3 bases: TGTGCCAGCAGCCAAGCTCAGGCGCTTGAAGCTTTCTTT. Protein: CASSQAQALEAFF. V is TRBV4-2 and J is TRBJ1-1; D not resolved. Germline values: CDR1 LGHNA, CDR2 YNFKEQ. The V and J ends lost 1 base and 7 bases respectively, with 10 bases between them. This CDR3 spans 13 amino acids.

The chain couples TRBV28 to TRBJ2-7, with 10 bases aligning to TRBD2. The CDR3 consists of 20 residues. Losses at the gene ends were 2 bases for V and 4 bases for J; bases not matched to a gene: 20. Germline loops: CDR1 MDHEN, CDR2 SYDVKM. CDR3 coding DNA: TGTGCCAGCAGTTTACGGGACAGGTCTCTTTCGGGAGCGGGAGGGTACGAGCAGTACTTC. It yields the protein CASSLRDRSLSGAGGYEQYF. Full variable domain (missing parts from reference TRBV28 and TRBJ2-7): DVKVTQSSRYLVKRTGEKVFLECVQDMDHENMFWYRQDPGLGLRLIYFSYDVKMKEKGDIPEGYSVSREKKERFSLILESASTNQTSMYLCASSLRDRSLSGAGGYEQYFGPGTRLTVT.

The table lists this clone with a count of one. The chain recombines TRBV10-3 with TRBJ2-5; 11 positions match TRBD1. With V trimmed by 3 bases and J by 13 bases, 13 bases remained unmatched. Germline V gene lookup returns CDR1 ENHRY and CDR2 SYGVKD. CDR3 length: 15 residues. Written as DNA, the CDR3 is TGTGCCATCAGTGACCGGGACAGGGGGGAAATTCGAGCGTACTTC. Amino acids: CAISDRDRGEIRAYF.

This rearrangement joins TRBV11-2 to TRBJ2-3; D is undetermined. Germline V gene sequence: CDR1 SGHAT, CDR2 FQNNGV. The V and J ends lost 2 bases and 6 bases respectively, with 12 bases between them. The CDR3 runs 14 residues. The CDR3 region has the DNA TGTGCCAGCAGCTTATCCCCCCTACGGGATACGCAGTATTTT. It encodes CASSLSPLRDTQYF.

The J gene is TRBJ1-2, the V gene TRBV29-1, with TRBD1 matching over 10 bases. With V trimmed by 6 bases and J by 8 bases, 12 bases remained unmatched. Germline lookup yields CDR1 SQVTM and CDR2 ANQGSEA. The CDR3 runs 14 residues. The CDR3 DNA is TGCAGCGTCCGACAGGGGGCCCCGGTATGGGGCTACACCTTC. Translated, it gives CSVRQGAPVWGYTF. Based on the CDR3 plus reference TRBV29-1 and TRBJ1-2, the full variable domain is SAVISQKPSRDICQRGTSLTIQCQVDSQVTMMFWYRQQPGQSLTLIATANQGSEATYESGFVIDKFPISRPNLTFSTLTVSNMSPEDSSIYLCSVRQGAPVWGYTFGSGTRLTVV.

CDR3 nucleotides: TGTGCCAGCAGCGTACAAGGTAGTGTGGACAGGGACGGGGCTAACTATGGCTACACCTTC. Translation gives CASSVQGSVDRDGANYGYTF. The chain employs TRBV9 and TRBJ1-2; the match to TRBD1 covers 8 bases. This CDR3 has 20 amino acids. Trimming at V came to 1 base and at J to 0 bases, leaving 17 bases not matched to a gene. Looked up from germline, CDR1 is SGDLS and CDR2 is YYNGEE.

The chain uses TRBV9 and TRBJ1-2; TRBD1 matches 10 bases. The V segment lost 4 bases and the J segment 4 bases; nucleotides outside the gene matches: 16. The CDR3 is 18 amino acids. From germline, CDR1 is SGDLS and CDR2 YYNGEE. The CDR3 protein is CASSTRGQGEGYGYGYTF. CDR3 DNA sequence: TGTGCCAGCAGCACCCGCGGACAGGGGGAAGGGTACGGCTATGGCTACACCTTC.

CDR3 sequence reads: CASSLGGARTDTQYF. The CDR3 coding sequence is TGTGCCAGCAGCTTGGGAGGGGCCCGCACAGATACGCAGTATTTT. The chain has TRBV11-2 and TRBJ2-3; the match to TRBD2 covers 7 bases. Germline V gene sequence: CDR1 SGHAT, CDR2 FQNNGV. Trimming at V came to 3 bases and at J to 1 base, leaving 4 bases not matched to a gene. The CDR3 totals 15 residues.

The table lists this clone with a count of one. This rearrangement joins TRBV19 to TRBJ2-7; D is perhaps TRBD2 (5 bases). The CDR3 extends over 14 amino acids. Germline V lookup: CDR1 LNHDA, CDR2 SQIVND (reference sequence). The V and J ends lost 6 bases and 3 bases respectively, with 15 bases between them. DNA of the CDR3: TGTGCCAGTAGGTCCTTCGAGGGAAACTACGAGCAGTACTTC. This codes for CASRSFEGNYEQYF. The whole variable domain, remainder taken from reference TRBV19 and TRBJ2-7, is DGGITQSPKYLFRKEGQNVTLSCEQNLNHDAMYWYRQDPGQGLRLIYYSQIVNDFQKGDIAEGYSVSREKKESFPLTVTSAQKNPTAFYLCASRSFEGNYEQYFGPGTRLTVT.

The CDR3 is CASSLLWGRTTDTQYF. DNA of the CDR3: TGTGCCAGCAGTTTATTGTGGGGGCGGACTACAGATACGCAGTATTTT. V and J are TRBV28 and TRBJ2-3, with a tentative D call TRBD1 (6 bases). V lost 1 base, J lost 3 bases, and 14 bases lay in between. CDR1 and CDR2 from the germline V gene are MDHEN and SYDVKM. This CDR3 comprises 16 residues.

V gene TRBV27 combines with J gene TRBJ1-2; no firm D call. V was cut by 0 bases and J by 4 bases, with 21 bases left in between. This CDR3 contains 18 residues. CDR1 and CDR2 (germline): MNHEY, SMNVEV (reference sequence). CDR3 sequence reads: CASSLSPRRPMNFYGYTF. DNA of the CDR3: TGTGCCAGCAGTTTATCCCCGAGACGGCCTATGAACTTCTATGGCTACACCTTC.

V is TRBV10-3 and J is TRBJ2-2; D may be TRBD1 or TRBD2 (6 bases each). The CDR3 is made up of 14 amino acids. The germline CDR1 and CDR2 sequences are ENHRY and SYGVKD. Trimming took off 10 bases at V and 4 bases at J, with 16 bases between the two ends. CDR3 DNA: TGTGCCAGCAACAGGAGGGGGACCACCGGGGAGCTGTTTTTT. Residues: CASNRRGTTGELFF.

This clone was observed many times. This chain uses TRBV19 with TRBJ1-1, with 7 positions matching TRBD1. The CDR3 runs to 17 residues. V lost 4 bases and J lost 1; bases outside the gene matches: 12. Germline lookup yields CDR1 LNHDA and CDR2 SQIVND (reference sequence). CDR3 nucleotides: TGTGCCAGTAGTAGTCGGGACAGATCTTATAGGAACACTGAAGCTTTCTTT. Encoded protein: CASSSRDRSYRNTEAFF.

The chain joins TRBV6-5 to TRBJ1-5, with D uncertain. Between the trimmed V and J ends, which lost 5 bases and 7 bases, there was a span of 12 bases. CDR1 is MNHEY, CDR2 SVGAGI, per germline. The CDR3 has 13 residues. The CDR3 here is CASSPPSLQPQHF. CDR3 nucleotides: TGTGCCAGCAGTCCTCCTTCGTTACAGCCCCAGCATTTT.

The V call is TRBV9, the J call TRBJ2-1, with TRBD2 matching over 7 bases. Trimming removed 1 base from V and 6 bases from J; junction bases left unmatched: 13. Germline V lookup: CDR1 SGDLS, CDR2 YYNGEE. The CDR3 extends over 17 amino acids. The CDR3 sequence is CASSVPLGEGRGNEQFF. CDR3 DNA sequence: TGTGCCAGCAGCGTACCCCTGGGGGAGGGTCGCGGCAATGAGCAGTTCTTC.

V is TRBV4-1 and J is TRBJ2-7; 9 bases align to TRBD2. The CDR3 is 15 amino acids. V was clipped by 0 bases and J by 2 bases; unmatched bases: 2. The germline gives CDR1 MGHRA, CDR2 YSYEKL. CDR3 region: CASSQEGGRAYEQYF. CDR3 bases: TGCGCCAGCAGCCAAGAGGGCGGGAGGGCCTACGAGCAGTACTTC.

The chain has TRBV11-2 and TRBJ2-3, with 11 bases lining up with TRBD2. V trimming: 5 bases; J trimming: 4 bases; junction bases outside the gene matches: 17. Per the germline V gene, CDR1 is SGHAT and CDR2 is FQNNGV. The CDR3 runs 19 residues. CDR3 amino acids: CASSPGGTSGGSRADTQYF. CDR3 in DNA: TGTGCCAGCAGCCCCGGGGGGACTAGCGGAGGATCAAGGGCAGATACGCAGTATTTT.

The chain employs TRBV18 and TRBJ2-1, with 8 positions matching TRBD1. This CDR3 has 15 amino acids. V was clipped by 6 bases and J by 3 bases; unmatched bases: 7. The V gene's germline CDR1 is KGHSH and CDR2 LQKENI. CDR3 bases: TGTGCCAGCTCGCAGGAACAGGGGGTCTACAATGAGCAGTTCTTC. Protein sequence: CASSQEQGVYNEQFF.

The chain joins TRBV7-9 to TRBJ2-7; D may be TRBD1 or TRBD2 (5 bases each). Germline V gives CDR1 SEHNR, CDR2 FQNEAQ (reference sequence). Trimming shortened V by 0 bases and J by 12 bases, and 12 bases separated the two germline ends. This CDR3 region has 12 residues. The CDR3 reads CASSLAGQGRYF. The DNA for the CDR3 is TGTGCCAGCAGCTTAGCGGGTCAGGGACGGTACTTC.

To note about this clone: Other DNA sequences within the sample encode an identical CDR3. CDR3 loop: CASSLGNSGNTIYF. The DNA of the CDR3 is TGTGCCAGCAGCTTAGGGAACTCTGGAAACACCATATATTTT. The genes are TRBV7-2 and TRBJ1-3, with D uncertain. The ends were cut back, 1 base at V and 0 bases at J, with 4 bases in the middle. Germline-derived CDR1 and CDR2 are SGHTA and FQGNSA. This CDR3 comprises 14 residues. Combining the CDR3 with reference TRBV7-2 and TRBJ1-3 gives the whole variable domain GAGVSQSPSNKVTEKGKDVELRCDPISGHTALYWYRQSLGQGLEFLIYFQGNSAPDKSGLPSDRFSAERTGGSVSTLTIQRTQQEDSAVYLCASSLGNSGNTIYFGEGSWLTVV.

This clone has a handful of counts. V usage is TRBV9 and J usage is TRBJ2-1; 7 bases are a match to TRBD2. With 3 bases clipped from V and 2 bases from J, the junction kept 8 bases outside the gene matches. There are 16 residues in the CDR3. CDR1 and CDR2 (germline): SGDLS, YYNGEE. CDR3 in amino acids: CASSERLALPYNEQFF. The CDR3 DNA reads TGTGCCAGCAGCGAAAGACTAGCCCTACCCTACAATGAGCAGTTCTTC.

J is TRBJ1-2 and V is TRBV19; TRBD1 might be the D (6 bases). Trimming cost V 5 bases and J 0 bases, with 10 bases left between them. This CDR3 is built from 14 residues. Germline CDR1 is LNHDA and CDR2 is SQIVND (reference sequence). The CDR3 DNA follows: TGTGCCAGTAGTTTTCGGGGGCCTAACTATGGCTACACCTTC. It specifies CASSFRGPNYGYTF.

The J gene is TRBJ2-7, the V gene TRBV4-3; TRBD1 matches at 7 bases. With 1 base clipped from V and 0 bases from J, the junction kept 6 bases outside the gene matches. Germline values: CDR1 LGHNA, CDR2 YSLEER. CDR3 length equals 16 residues. This chain's CDR3 is CASSQGDSFSSYEQYF. The CDR3 region has the DNA TGCGCCAGCAGCCAAGGGGACAGCTTTAGCTCCTACGAGCAGTACTTC.